This T cell receptor beta chain was documented in a study of OX40 agonist ivuxolimab in advanced cancers. Study as a whole: Patients received the agonistic anti-OX40 (CD134) antibody ivuxolimab. Partial responses were seen in three patients, one with hepatocellular carcinoma and two with cutaneous melanoma. Findings of the study overall: At doses 0.1 to 3.0 mg/kg, CD4+ and CD8+ clones expanded. No antigen was identified for the clonally expanded peripheral T cells.

Measured with immunoSEQ multiplex PCR; TCRdb has only the in-frame clones, and not every one. The table has about 61,000 clones, about 86% seen once. Trimming left V 3 bases short and J 4 bases short, with 9 bases between. Germline V gives CDR1 SGHDN, CDR2 FVKESK. CDR3 length: 14 residues. This clone was observed a single time. Its antigen is currently unknown. The material sequenced was CD4+ or CD8+ T cells sorted from blood, taken in a trial of the OX40 agonist ivuxolimab. The rearrangement links TRBV14 to TRBJ2-2; D call uncertain. The TCR sequence derives from an adult with an advanced solid tumor such as melanoma, head and neck, liver or kidney cancer. DNA of the CDR3: TGTGCCAGCAGCCATCTGACCACCACCGGGGAGCTGTTTTTT. This sequence encodes CASSHLTTTGELFF. Together with reference TRBV14 and TRBJ2-2, the CDR3 gives the full variable domain: EAGVTQFPSHSVIEKGQTVTLRCDPISGHDNLYWYRRVMGKEIKFLLHFVKESKQDESGMPNNRFLAERTGGTYSTLKVQPAELEDSGVYFCASSHLTTTGELFFGEGSRLTVL.